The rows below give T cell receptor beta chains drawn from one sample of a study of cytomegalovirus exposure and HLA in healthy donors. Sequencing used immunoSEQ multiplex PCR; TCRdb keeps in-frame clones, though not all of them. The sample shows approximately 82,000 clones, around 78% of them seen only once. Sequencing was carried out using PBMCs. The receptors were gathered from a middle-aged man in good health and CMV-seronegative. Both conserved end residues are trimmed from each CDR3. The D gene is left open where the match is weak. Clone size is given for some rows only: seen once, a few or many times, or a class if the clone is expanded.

ASSLRISGAYEQY | TRBV7-8 | - | TRBJ2-7 | -
ASSLGGGPNQPQH | TRBV7-9 | once | TRBJ1-5 | -
ASSVPLSSTDTQY | TRBV9 | - | TRBJ2-3 | -
ASSLEGVNTEAF | TRBV5-4 | - | TRBJ1-1 | -
ASRSAGTGAREQY | TRBV28 | - | TRBJ2-7 | TRBD1
ASSPRTSSYEQY | TRBV2 | - | TRBJ2-7 | TRBD2
ASSQAFGTHQYEQY | TRBV4-2 | - | TRBJ2-7 | -
ASSYGQLNTEAF | TRBV6-6 | - | TRBJ1-1 | -
ASSKGGAQGEKLF | TRBV5-1 | - | TRBJ1-4 | -
SSSLKSSGDTDTQY | TRBV7-9 | - | TRBJ2-3 | TRBD2
ASSPARAYNEQF | TRBV11-2 | - | TRBJ2-1 | -
ASRGGLPYNEQF | TRBV7-2 | - | TRBJ2-1 | -
ASSSGTRYEQY | TRBV4-1 | once | TRBJ2-7 | -
ASSRGKNIQY | TRBV5-6 | - | TRBJ2-4 | -
ASSVGGASRETQY | TRBV9 | - | TRBJ2-5 | -
ASSLTASEQY | TRBV28 | - | TRBJ2-7 | -
SVEGPRTNSQY | TRBV29-1 | - | TRBJ2-4 | -
ASSQQLAGGGTGELF | TRBV4-1 | few | TRBJ2-2 | TRBD2
ASSFYVSGSHNEQF | TRBV27 | - | TRBJ2-1 | TRBD2
ASSFPDRPSQH | TRBV6-1 | - | TRBJ1-5 | -
ASSTPSGIYNEQF | TRBV18 | - | TRBJ2-1 | TRBD2
ASSQTGPTYEQY | TRBV6-5 | - | TRBJ2-7 | -
ASAELGGLADSYEQY | TRBV27 | - | TRBJ2-7 | -
ASSPRGTNQETQY | TRBV5-1 | - | TRBJ2-5 | TRBD2
ASSRGGPGANGLT | TRBV19 | - | TRBJ2-6 | -
ASSLRTGGRATGGELF | TRBV7-8 | - | TRBJ2-2 | TRBD2
ASSRTAYGYT | TRBV6-5 | - | TRBJ1-2 | -
ASSPIAGVHEQF | TRBV7-8 | - | TRBJ2-1 | TRBD2
ASSTPGQVQSGELF | TRBV5-1 | - | TRBJ2-2 | TRBD1
ASRSQGGGNQPQH | TRBV28 | - | TRBJ1-5 | -
ASTDWNEQF | TRBV2 | - | TRBJ2-1 | -
AWIAGTSLTEQY | TRBV30 | - | TRBJ2-7 | TRBD2
ASSSEGDREQY | TRBV7-2 | - | TRBJ2-7 | -